This T cell receptor beta chain stems from a study of blood T cell repertoires in COVID-19. The overall study: Acute and convalescent COVID-19 samples came from the United States, Italy and Spain. PBMCs, B-cell-depleted T cells, or T cells provided the cDNA or gDNA that made up the material.

This CDR3 spans 18 amino acids. Germline loops: CDR1 MDHEN, CDR2 SYDVKM. Between the trimmed V and J ends, which lost 1 base and 0 bases, there was a span of 17 bases. Seattle patients were enrolled during active infection and followed longitudinally. This clone was counted a single time. Study processing details: Using reference gene primer amplification, nucleated cell counts were estimated. Libraries were prepared by immunoSEQ multiplex PCR; TCRdb keeps only in-frame clonotypes and omits some of them. That table is the source of V, J and clone size, and D and trimming were worked out from the DNA. The repertoire holds 250,000 to 400,000 clones, with roughly nine tenths as singletons.

This rearrangement joins TRBV28 to TRBJ2-3; D might be TRBD2 (6 bases). This clonotype was obtained from a woman in her thirties with COVID-19, enrolled during active disease. Sequencing was done on a sample of peripheral blood. The CDR3 nucleotides read TGTGCCAGCAGTTTATTTGGTAGAGGGAGGAAAAGCACAGATACGCAGTATTTT. It is translated as CASSLFGRGRKSTDTQYF.